The rows below give T cell receptor beta chains drawn from one sample of a study of T cell clusters in autoimmune cytopenias. TCRdb re-called the multiplex PCR reads and shows each CDR3 protein once, DNA omitted. The specimen's table records about 5,000 distinct CDR3 sequences. These same records also appear under a second study, on T cell repertoires in aging, cancer and after chemotherapy.

The sequenced sample was peripheral blood. The origin of the receptors is a human donor in good health. The CDR3 runs from the conserved cysteine through the conserved F or W. Clone size appears in some rows only: once, few, many, or a class for an expanded clone.

abundance,v_gene,j_gene,CDR3aa
medium-sized,TRBV27,TRBJ2-7,CASSSFHWGGSYEQYF
NA,TRBV20-1,TRBJ1-4,CSARDHGINRDEKLFF
medium-sized,TRBV27,TRBJ2-7,CASSLAGTGSEQYF
medium-sized,TRBV7-2,TRBJ2-3,CASSLAELARDTQYF
NA,TRBV24-1,TRBJ2-3,CATSAPGLAGGGDTQYF
medium-sized,TRBV5-6,TRBJ1-2,CASSPQEIPYGYTF
NA,TRBV7-2,TRBJ2-7,CASSLVDQGGQQYF
medium-sized,TRBV12-3/TRBV12-4,TRBJ2-7,CASSFGRGPYEQYF
medium-sized,TRBV18,TRBJ2-5,CASSPRAGGPETQYF
medium-sized,TRBV7-2,TRBJ2-1,CASSPVPGDNEQFF
medium-sized,TRBV6-1,TRBJ2-3,CASSERGVDTQYF
NA,TRBV6-1,TRBJ1-4,CASSEQGRINEKLFF
medium-sized,TRBV19,TRBJ1-4,CASSSRMRNEKLFF